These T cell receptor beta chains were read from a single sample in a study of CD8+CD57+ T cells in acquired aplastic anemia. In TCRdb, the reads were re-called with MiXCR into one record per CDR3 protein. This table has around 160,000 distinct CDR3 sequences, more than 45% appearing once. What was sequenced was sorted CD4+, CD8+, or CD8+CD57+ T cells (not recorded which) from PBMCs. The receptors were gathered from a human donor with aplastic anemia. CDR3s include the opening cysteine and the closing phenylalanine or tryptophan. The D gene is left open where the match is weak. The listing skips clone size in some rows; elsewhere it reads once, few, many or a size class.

CDR3aa: CATSRICVRYF
CDR3nt: TGTGCCACCAGTCGAATTTGTGTCCGTTACTTC
d_gene: -
v_gene: TRBV24-1
abundance: -
j_gene: TRBJ2-5

CDR3aa: CASSLGGVRGDTQYF
CDR3nt: TGTGCCAGCAGCTTAGGAGGGGTGAGGGGAGATACGCAGTATTTT
d_gene: -
v_gene: TRBV7-6
abundance: many
j_gene: TRBJ2-3

CDR3aa: CASLAGELFF
CDR3nt: TGTGCCAGCTTAGCGGGGGAGCTGTTTTTT
d_gene: -
v_gene: TRBV7-9
abundance: -
j_gene: TRBJ2-2

CDR3aa: CAISDFGSQQPQHF
CDR3nt: TGTGCTATCAGTGATTTCGGGTCACAACAGCCCCAGCATTTT
d_gene: -
v_gene: TRBV10-3
abundance: -
j_gene: TRBJ1-5

CDR3aa: CASSFLEGTGLANYGYTF
CDR3nt: TGTGCCAGCAGCTTTCTGGAAGGGACAGGATTAGCTAACTATGGCTACACCTTC
d_gene: TRBD1
v_gene: TRBV25-1
abundance: few
j_gene: TRBJ1-2

CDR3aa: CASSPGAGDQPQHF
CDR3nt: TGTGCCAGCAGTCCCGGGGCTGGGGATCAGCCCCAGCATTTT
d_gene: -
v_gene: TRBV7-6
abundance: many
j_gene: TRBJ1-5

CDR3aa: CASSPYYGTSVEQYF
CDR3nt: TGTGCCAGCAGTCCGTACTACGGGACTAGCGTGGAGCAGTACTTC
d_gene: TRBD2
v_gene: TRBV27
abundance: few
j_gene: TRBJ2-7

CDR3aa: CASSPSGRGADTQYF
CDR3nt: TGTGCCAGCAGCCCGTCCGGACGGGGGGCAGATACGCAGTATTTT
d_gene: TRBD2
v_gene: TRBV13
abundance: once
j_gene: TRBJ2-3

CDR3aa: CASSEAHLSGNTIYF
CDR3nt: TGTGCCAGCAGTGAGGCACATCTCTCTGGAAACACCATATATTTT
d_gene: -
v_gene: TRBV2
abundance: -
j_gene: TRBJ1-3

CDR3aa: CASSLVSTQYF
CDR3nt: TGTGCCAGCAGCTTAGTTAGCACCCAGTACTTC
d_gene: -
v_gene: TRBV11-3
abundance: many
j_gene: TRBJ2-5